The following is a T cell receptor (beta chain) sequence with its context. This record belongs to a study of blood T cell repertoires in COVID-19. In the study overall: Acute and convalescent COVID-19 samples came from the United States, Italy and Spain. From T cells, B-cell-depleted T cells, or PBMCs came the material, which was cDNA or gDNA.

Seattle-derived patients entered the study during active infection and were followed longitudinally. Authors' methods: Amplification with reference gene primers provided the estimates of nucleated cell counts. Only in-frame clones appear in the TCRdb table, and some are missing; sequencing was by immunoSEQ multiplex PCR. Clonal size and the V and J genes are those of that table, whereas D and trimming came from the DNA. The table lists 150,000 to 200,000 clones, 85% to 90% of them singletons. Germline assignment: CDR1 MNHEY and CDR2 SVGAGI. This CDR3 contains 15 residues. V was pared by 4 bases and J by 2 bases, with 15 bases between.

The genes are TRBV6-5 and TRBJ2-7; D call uncertain. The TCR sequence derives from a woman aged 70 to 79 with COVID-19, enrolled during active disease. Input material: peripheral blood. The CDR3 reads CASSSYRAGPYEQYF. The CDR3 coding sequence is TGTGCCAGCAGTTCTTACAGAGCAGGCCCCTACGAGCAGTACTTC.